The present TCR beta chain was sequenced within a study of T-cell memory formation after mild COVID-19 (dated by TCRdb to 2020 to 2023). General notes on the study: TCR sequence clusters from the two donors were found to be largely donor specific. The cohort comprised two young, previously healthy adult volunteers, one female and one male. In a couple of donors, T-cell clones that expanded and contracted after mild COVID-19 were followed by sequencing TCRalpha and TCRbeta repertoires longitudinally.

The research as a whole found: Some responding clones were found in pre-infection memory, which suggests that pre-existing cross-reactive memory T cells took part in the SARS-CoV-2 response. Only two mild cases were covered in the study, and larger cohorts including severe cases with pre-infection samples were considered necessary. Contracting CD4+ clones appeared mostly in the CM and EM memory subsets, whereas CD8+ clones were enriched in EMRA. The second-wave clones that peaked on day 37 were not confirmed to be SARS-CoV-2 specific. Balanced CD4/CD8 phenotypes were observed for clones contracting from day 15 to 85, whereas a bias towards CD4+ was observed for a second wave of clones expanding from day 15 to 37.

Comment on this clonotype: Which antigen it targets is not known. No quality values exist for individual bases; no much larger clone is one base distant.

CDR1 and CDR2 were assigned from the germline V gene as MNHEY and SVGAGI. The junction carries 13 bases between V and J, which are trimmed by 6 bases and 5 bases respectively. From its cysteine to its phenylalanine, the CDR3 spans 13 amino acids. Only the CDR3 DNA stays, 39 bases, in frame from base 1. Sequenced on an Illumina NovaSeq 6000. cDNA libraries for TCRalpha and TCRbeta were prepared by 5'RACE using constant-segment primers, with sample barcodes and unique molecular identifiers added. Trizol reagent was used to extract RNA from every sample. Amplification of the libraries took two PCR steps, and the second step added a second sample barcode plus Illumina TruSeq adapters. Sequencing of the libraries was done on an Illumina NovaSeq, producing 2 x 150 bp paired-end reads. The original methods were these. With migec v1.2.7, reads were demultiplexed and then collapsed into UMI-guided consensus sequences. Using mixcr v2.1.11, UMI consensuses were aligned to TRA and TRB V and J templates and then assembled into clonotypes. A clonotype was counted as expanded or contracted only if both edgeR and NoisET called the change significant, with noise models trained on biological replicates. edgeR calls used a false discovery rate-adjusted p below 0.01 and a log2 fold-change threshold of 1. As an exploratory analysis of dynamics, max-normalized trajectories of the 1000 most abundant clonotypes were examined by PCA with hierarchical clustering. Separately sequenced CD4+ and CD8+ repertoires were used to assign the CD4 or CD8 phenotype of responding clones. TCRdb reprocessing: public reads trimmed at Q25 with fastp, clones called with MiXCR, in-frame beta chains kept. When rows share a CDR3 protein, they turn into one entry using the most common DNA and genes. V and J calls and clone size were set by TCRdb, not the authors. The sample table holds 350,000 to 450,000 distinct CDR3 sequences, of which around 28% were seen once. Roughly 12% of the sample is in the top ten clones.

Ficoll-Paque density gradient centrifugation was used to isolate PBMCs. What was sequenced was PBMCs or a T cell subset sorted from them (not recorded which). This sequence uses TRBV6-5 and TRBJ2-5; the D gene may be TRBD1 or TRBD2, since each aligns over 6 bases. This receptor was obtained from an adult woman who had mild COVID-19 (a few samples of this study predate the infection). The sample titles of this study are shuffled in the database, so cell type and time point are left out; the donor was told from shared clones. This receptor has the CDR3 CASRMGGRETQYF. The DNA is TGTGCCAGCAGAATGGGGGGCCGGGAGACCCAGTACTTC.